What follows are 15 T cell receptor beta chains derived from one specimen sequenced in a study of blood T cell repertoires in COVID-19. Measured with immunoSEQ multiplex PCR; TCRdb has only the in-frame clones, and not every one. The sample records a few hundred thousand clones, around 85% being singletons. What was sequenced was peripheral blood. The source of these receptors is a human donor in a cohort sampled during active COVID-19.

This sequence joins TRBV19 and TRBJ1-6; D is uncertain. The V gene lost 7 bases and the J gene lost 6 bases, with 10 bases spanning the gap. The CDR3 contains 13 residues. Germline V gene lookup returns CDR1 LNHDA and CDR2 SQIVND (reference sequence). The CDR3 here is CASTWQSNSPLHF. CDR3 nucleotide sequence: TGTGCCAGTACTTGGCAATCTAATTCACCCCTCCACTTT.

The chain couples TRBV24-1 to TRBJ1-1; the D gene is possibly TRBD1 (6 bases). The CDR3 spans 15 residues. V shed 9 bases and J shed 0 bases, with 16 bases lying between them. Germline CDR1 and CDR2: KGHDR and SFDVKD. CDR3 loop: CATPFPGALNTEAFF. The CDR3 DNA follows: TGTGCCACCCCCTTCCCAGGGGCATTGAACACTGAAGCTTTCTTT.

This clone was seen more than once but under ten times. The rearrangement uses TRBV27 and TRBJ1-3; maybe TRBD1 (5 bases). Deletions cut 5 bases from V and 0 bases from J, with 8 bases between. This CDR3 spans 14 amino acids. Germline loops: CDR1 MNHEY, CDR2 SMNVEV (reference sequence). The CDR3 DNA reads TGTGCCAGCAGTGGACACGGCTCTGGAAACACCATATATTTT. As protein: CASSGHGSGNTIYF.

The chain links TRBV30 to TRBJ2-4, with D uncertain. V dropped 1 base and J dropped 2 bases, with 12 bases sitting between them. This CDR3 is 15 amino acids long. Germline assignment: CDR1 GTSNPN and CDR2 SVGIG (reference sequence). The DNA for the CDR3 is TGTGCCTGGAGTGCAGGTCGTTTGACCAAAAACATTCAGTACTTC. The encoded protein is CAWSAGRLTKNIQYF.

The chain joins TRBV19 to TRBJ1-5, with 8 bases matching TRBD1. The CDR3 consists of 17 residues. Germline V gene lookup returns CDR1 LNHDA and CDR2 SQIVND (reference sequence). V shed 3 bases, J shed 0 bases, and the junction held 7 bases outside the gene matches. The CDR3 nucleotides are TGTGCCAGTAGTATTCTTACAGGGGGGTATAGCAATCAGCCCCAGCATTTT. It codes for CASSILTGGYSNQPQHF.

The chain carries TRBV24-1 and TRBJ1-1; tentative D call: TRBD1 (6 bases). The CDR3 consists of 13 residues. V lost 3 bases to trimming and J lost 8 bases, with 12 bases between them. Germline values: CDR1 KGHDR, CDR2 SFDVKD. The CDR3 protein is CATSDNSGTEAFF. The CDR3 nucleotides read TGTGCCACCAGTGATAATTCCGGGACAGAAGCTTTCTTT.

In this sample, this clone turned up many times. This rearrangement joins TRBV20-1 to TRBJ1-2, with D maybe TRBD1 (5 bases). Germline assignment: CDR1 DFQATT and CDR2 SNEGSKA (reference sequence). The CDR3 totals 15 residues. Trimming stripped 3 bases from V and 3 bases from J, with 17 bases between. CDR3 DNA sequence: TGCAGTGCTAGTATGACGGAGCTAGGGGACTATGGCTACACCTTC. It yields the protein CSASMTELGDYGYTF.

This clone has more than one count but fewer than ten. This chain connects TRBV24-1 to TRBJ1-5, with a tentative D call TRBD1 (6 bases). The CDR3 spans 17 residues. Per the germline V gene, CDR1 is KGHDR and CDR2 is SFDVKD. The germline V and J ends were trimmed by 3 bases and 7 bases, with 21 bases remaining between them. The CDR3 bases are TGTGCCACCAGTGATCCTCGTTTGGCAGGGGTGGAACAGCCCCAGCATTTT. Encoded protein: CATSDPRLAGVEQPQHF.

V is TRBV6-5 and J is TRBJ1-2; maybe TRBD1 (5 bases). The CDR3 is made up of 15 amino acids. From germline, CDR1 is MNHEY and CDR2 SVGAGI. Between the trimmed V and J ends, which lost 5 bases and 1 base, there was a span of 14 bases. The CDR3 DNA sequence: TGTGCCAGCAGTATATTCGGGACTCATAACTATGGCTACACCTTC. Protein sequence: CASSIFGTHNYGYTF.

The V and J genes are TRBV3-1 (or the pseudogene TRBV3-2) and TRBJ1-2; perhaps TRBD1 as D (6 bases). Trimming pared 1 base from V and 5 bases from J, leaving 8 bases between. Germline assignment: CDR1 LGHDT and CDR2 YNNKEL (reference sequence). The CDR3 sequence is 13 residues long. The CDR3 sequence is CASSQAGEYGYTF. DNA of the CDR3: TGTGCCAGCAGCCAAGCAGGGGAGTATGGCTACACCTTC.

The gene calls are TRBV6-5 and TRBJ1-5; tentative D call: TRBD1 (5 bases). The CDR3 totals 14 residues. The V gene lost 6 bases and the J gene lost 3 bases, with 12 bases spanning the gap. The germline CDR1 and CDR2 sequences are MNHEY and SVGAGI. In DNA, the CDR3 is TGTGCCAGCAGCACGGCGGGGCCCAATCAGCCCCAGCATTTT. Amino acid sequence: CASSTAGPNQPQHF.

V gene TRBV7-9 combines with J gene TRBJ1-5, with unresolved D. The CDR3 has 15 amino acids. Germline V gene data show CDR1 as SEHNR and CDR2 as FQNEAQ (reference sequence). Trimming shortened V by 6 bases and J by 7 bases, and 19 bases separated the two germline ends. The CDR3 region is CASSSRGPGDQPQHF. CDR3 DNA: TGTGCCAGCAGTTCAAGAGGACCGGGAGACCAGCCCCAGCATTTT.

This clone was found once. The chain combines TRBV5-1 with TRBJ1-2; TRBD1 matches at 9 bases. CDR3 size: 17 residues. The trim removed 4 bases at V and 8 bases at J, leaving 18 bases unmatched. Germline V gene data show CDR1 as SGHRS and CDR2 as YFSETQ. The CDR3 nucleotides are TGCGCCAGCAGCCAGGGACAGGGATATCTCCCATCGGAGGGCTACACCTTC. This translates into CASSQGQGYLPSEGYTF.

The chain couples TRBV20-1 to TRBJ2-7; D is unclear. The V end lost 0 bases, the J end lost 4 bases, and 4 bases lay between the germline ends. Germline assignment: CDR1 DFQATT and CDR2 SNEGSKA (reference sequence). This CDR3 region has 11 residues. CDR3 in DNA: TGCAGTGCTAGAGACCCTTACGAGCAGTACTTC. Protein sequence: CSARDPYEQYF.

This clone was observed at least ten times. The genes are TRBV27 and TRBJ1-2, with D tentatively TRBD1 (6 bases). CDR1 and CDR2 (germline): MNHEY, SMNVEV (reference sequence). V was trimmed by 5 bases and J by 7 bases, leaving 17 bases between them. The length of the CDR3 is 14 residues. The DNA for the CDR3 is TGTGCCAGCAGTGTCTCAACAGGGTTCTTTGGCTACACCTTC. This encodes CASSVSTGFFGYTF.